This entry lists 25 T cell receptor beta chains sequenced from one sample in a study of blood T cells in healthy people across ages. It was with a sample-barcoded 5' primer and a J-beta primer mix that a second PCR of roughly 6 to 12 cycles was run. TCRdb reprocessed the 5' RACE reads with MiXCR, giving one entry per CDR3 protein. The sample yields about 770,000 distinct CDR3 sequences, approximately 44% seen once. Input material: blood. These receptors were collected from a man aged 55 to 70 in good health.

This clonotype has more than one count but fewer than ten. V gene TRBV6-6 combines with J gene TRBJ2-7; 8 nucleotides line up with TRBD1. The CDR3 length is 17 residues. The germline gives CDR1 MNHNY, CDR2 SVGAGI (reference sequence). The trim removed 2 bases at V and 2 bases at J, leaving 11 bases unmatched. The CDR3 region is CASSYLESGGTAYEQYF. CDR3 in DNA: TGTGCCAGCAGTTACCTTGAGTCAGGGGGCACAGCCTACGAGCAGTACTTC.

CDR3 sequence (DNA): TGTGCCAGCAGCCCAACCGGGGTAGCCAAAAACATTCAGTACTTC. It translates to CASSPTGVAKNIQYF. The chain uses TRBV3-1 and TRBJ2-4, with D possibly TRBD2 on 5 matching bases. V was shortened by 4 bases and J by 0 bases, with 10 bases between the two germline ends. CDR3 size: 15 residues. Germline V lookup: CDR1 LGHDT, CDR2 YNNKEL (reference sequence).

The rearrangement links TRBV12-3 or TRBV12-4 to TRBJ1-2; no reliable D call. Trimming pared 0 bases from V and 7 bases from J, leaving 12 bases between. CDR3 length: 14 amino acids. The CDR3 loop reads CASSLAVRSAGYTF. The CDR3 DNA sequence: TGTGCCAGCAGTTTAGCGGTCAGGTCCGCTGGCTACACCTTC.

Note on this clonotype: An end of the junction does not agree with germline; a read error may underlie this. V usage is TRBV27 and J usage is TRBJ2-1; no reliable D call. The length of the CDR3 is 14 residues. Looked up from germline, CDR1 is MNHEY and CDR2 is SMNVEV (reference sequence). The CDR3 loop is CAGSSGLLGNEQFF. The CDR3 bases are TGTGCCGGCAGTTCGGGCCTCTTAGGGAATGAGCAGTTCTTC.

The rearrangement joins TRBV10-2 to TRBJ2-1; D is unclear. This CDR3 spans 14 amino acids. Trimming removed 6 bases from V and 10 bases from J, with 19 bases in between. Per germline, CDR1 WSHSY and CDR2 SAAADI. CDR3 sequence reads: CASRLGPEEKEQFF. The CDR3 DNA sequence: TGCGCCAGCAGGTTGGGCCCTGAGGAAAAGGAGCAGTTCTTC.

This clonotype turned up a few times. CDR3 region: CSASTGGDKNIQYF. The CDR3, as DNA: TGCAGTGCTAGTACGGGGGGGGACAAAAACATTCAGTACTTC. J is TRBJ2-4 and V is TRBV20-1, with 8 bases that match TRBD2. CDR3 length equals 14 residues. Germline trimming cut 3 bases from V and 3 bases from J; bases unmatched to any gene: 4. The germline CDR1 and CDR2 sequences are DFQATT and SNEGSKA (reference sequence).

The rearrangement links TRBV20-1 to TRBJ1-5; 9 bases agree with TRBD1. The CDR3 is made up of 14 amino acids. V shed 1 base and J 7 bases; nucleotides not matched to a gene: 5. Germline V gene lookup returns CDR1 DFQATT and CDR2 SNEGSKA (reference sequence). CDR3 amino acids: CSARGGTGSQPQHF. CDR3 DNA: TGCAGTGCTAGAGGAGGGACAGGGAGCCAGCCCCAGCATTTT.

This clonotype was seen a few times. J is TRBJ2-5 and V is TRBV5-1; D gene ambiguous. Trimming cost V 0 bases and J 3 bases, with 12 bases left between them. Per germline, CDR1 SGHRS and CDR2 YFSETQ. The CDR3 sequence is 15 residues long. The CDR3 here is CASSLGSPQKETQYF. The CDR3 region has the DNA TGCGCCAGCAGCTTGGGGTCACCACAGAAAGAGACCCAGTACTTC.

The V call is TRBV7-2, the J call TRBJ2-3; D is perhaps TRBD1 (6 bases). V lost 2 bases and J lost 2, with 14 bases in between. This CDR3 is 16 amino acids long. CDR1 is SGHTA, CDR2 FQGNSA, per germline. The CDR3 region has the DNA TGTGCCAGCAGCTTACAGGGGATTAGAAACACAGATACGCAGTATTTT. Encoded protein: CASSLQGIRNTDTQYF. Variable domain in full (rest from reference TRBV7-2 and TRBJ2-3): GAGVSQSPSNKVTEKGKDVELRCDPISGHTALYWYRQSLGQGLEFLIYFQGNSAPDKSGLPSDRFSAERTGGSVSTLTIQRTQQEDSAVYLCASSLQGIRNTDTQYFGPGTRLTVL.

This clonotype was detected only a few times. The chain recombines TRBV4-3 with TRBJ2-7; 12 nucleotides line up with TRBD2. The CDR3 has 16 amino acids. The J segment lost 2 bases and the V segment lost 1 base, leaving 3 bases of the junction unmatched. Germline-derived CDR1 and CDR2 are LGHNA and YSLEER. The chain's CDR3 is CASSQATSGGTYEQYF. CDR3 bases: TGCGCCAGCAGCCAAGCGACTAGCGGGGGTACCTACGAGCAGTACTTC.

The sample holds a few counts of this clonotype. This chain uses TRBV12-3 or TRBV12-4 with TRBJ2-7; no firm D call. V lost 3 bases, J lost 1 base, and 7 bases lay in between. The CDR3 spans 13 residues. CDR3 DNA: TGTGCCAGCAGTTTCTACGGATCCTACGAGCAGTACTTC. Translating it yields CASSFYGSYEQYF.

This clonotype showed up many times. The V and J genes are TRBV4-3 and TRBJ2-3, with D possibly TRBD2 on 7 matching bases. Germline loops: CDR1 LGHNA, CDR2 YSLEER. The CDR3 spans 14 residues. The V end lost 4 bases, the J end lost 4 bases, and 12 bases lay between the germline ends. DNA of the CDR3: TGCGCCAGCAGCCCCGGGGGGCGGTCAGATACGCAGTATTTT. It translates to CASSPGGRSDTQYF.

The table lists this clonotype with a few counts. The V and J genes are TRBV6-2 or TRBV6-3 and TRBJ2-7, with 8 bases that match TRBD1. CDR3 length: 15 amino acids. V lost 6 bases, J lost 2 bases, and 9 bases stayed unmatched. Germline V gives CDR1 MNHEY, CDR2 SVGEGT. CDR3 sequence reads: CASSPGQGSAYEQYF. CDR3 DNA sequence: TGTGCCAGCAGCCCCGGACAGGGCAGCGCCTACGAGCAGTACTTC.

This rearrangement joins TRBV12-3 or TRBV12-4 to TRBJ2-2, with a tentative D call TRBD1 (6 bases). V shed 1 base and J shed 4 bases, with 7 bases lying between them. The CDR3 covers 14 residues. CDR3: CASSLGTVTGELFF. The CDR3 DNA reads TGTGCCAGCAGTTTAGGGACAGTCACCGGGGAGCTGTTTTTT.

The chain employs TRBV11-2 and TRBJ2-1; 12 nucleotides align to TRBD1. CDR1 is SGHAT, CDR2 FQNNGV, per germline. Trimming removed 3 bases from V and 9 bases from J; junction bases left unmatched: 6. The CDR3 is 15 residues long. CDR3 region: CASSFEGTGGTEQFF. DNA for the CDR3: TGTGCCAGCAGCTTTGAAGGGACAGGGGGCACTGAGCAGTTCTTC.

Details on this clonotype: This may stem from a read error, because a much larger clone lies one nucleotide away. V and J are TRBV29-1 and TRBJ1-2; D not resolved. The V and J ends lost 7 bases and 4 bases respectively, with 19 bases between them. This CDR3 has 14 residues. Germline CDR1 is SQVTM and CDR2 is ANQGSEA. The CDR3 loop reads CSAPAMGCPYGYTF. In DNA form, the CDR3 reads TGCAGCGCACCGGCGATGGGGTGTCCCTATGGCTACACCTTC.

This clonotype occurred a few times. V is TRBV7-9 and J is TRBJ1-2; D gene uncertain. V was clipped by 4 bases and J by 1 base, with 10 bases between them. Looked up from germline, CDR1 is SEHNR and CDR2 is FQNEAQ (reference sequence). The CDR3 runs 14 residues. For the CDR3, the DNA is TGTGCCAGCAGCTCGGACGGCGTTAACTATGGCTACACCTTC. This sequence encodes CASSSDGVNYGYTF. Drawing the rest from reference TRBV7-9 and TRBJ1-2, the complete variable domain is DTGVSQNPRHKITKRGQNVTFRCDPISEHNRLYWYRQTLGQGPEFLTYFQNEAQLEKSRLLSDRFSAERPKGSFSTLEIQRTEQGDSAMYLCASSSDGVNYGYTFGSGTRLTVV.

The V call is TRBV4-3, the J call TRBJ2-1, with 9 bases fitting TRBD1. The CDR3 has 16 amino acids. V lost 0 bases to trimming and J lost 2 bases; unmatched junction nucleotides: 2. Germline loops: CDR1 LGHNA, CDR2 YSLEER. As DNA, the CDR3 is TGCGCCAGCAGCCAAGATGACAGGGGGACCTACAATGAGCAGTTCTTC. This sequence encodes CASSQDDRGTYNEQFF.

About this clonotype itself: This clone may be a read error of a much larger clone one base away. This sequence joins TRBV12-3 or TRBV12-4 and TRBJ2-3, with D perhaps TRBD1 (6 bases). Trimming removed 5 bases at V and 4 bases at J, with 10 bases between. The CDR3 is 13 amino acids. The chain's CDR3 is CASSVKGADTQYF. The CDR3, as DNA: TGTGCCAGCAGTGTTAAGGGGGCAGATACGCAGTATTTT.

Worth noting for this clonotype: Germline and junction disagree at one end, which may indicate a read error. The CDR3 here is CASSKGQGGDERFF. CDR3 bases: TGTGCCAGCAGCAAGGGACAGGGGGGCGATGAGCGGTTCTTC. The rearrangement joins TRBV5-5 to TRBJ2-1; 11 bases are shared with TRBD1. Germline-derived CDR1 and CDR2 are SGHKS and YYEKEE (reference sequence). The CDR3 consists of 14 residues.

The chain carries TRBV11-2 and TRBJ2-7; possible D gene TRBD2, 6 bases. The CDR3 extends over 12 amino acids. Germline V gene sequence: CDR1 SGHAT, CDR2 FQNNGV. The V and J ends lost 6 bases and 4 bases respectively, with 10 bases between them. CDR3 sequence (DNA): TGTGCCAGCAGGGGAGGACCTTACGAGCAGTACTTC. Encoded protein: CASRGGPYEQYF.

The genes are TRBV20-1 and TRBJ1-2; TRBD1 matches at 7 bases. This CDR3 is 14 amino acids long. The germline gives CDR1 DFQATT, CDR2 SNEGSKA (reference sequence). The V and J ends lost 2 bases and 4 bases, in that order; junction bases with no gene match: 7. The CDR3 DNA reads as TGCAGTGCTAGACAGACAGGGACTCGCTATGGCTACACCTTC. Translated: CSARQTGTRYGYTF.

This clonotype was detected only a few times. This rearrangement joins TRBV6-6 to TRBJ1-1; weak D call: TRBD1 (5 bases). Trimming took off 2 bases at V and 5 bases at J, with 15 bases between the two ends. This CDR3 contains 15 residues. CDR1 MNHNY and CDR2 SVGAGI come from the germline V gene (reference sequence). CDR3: CASSYEGRPRTEAFF. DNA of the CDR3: TGTGCCAGCAGTTACGAGGGACGGCCGCGGACTGAAGCTTTCTTT.

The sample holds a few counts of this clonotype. CDR3 DNA: TGTGCCATCAGTGAAACTCAGGGTATTGATGGCTACACCTTC. The encoded protein is CAISETQGIDGYTF. The J gene is TRBJ1-2, the V gene TRBV10-3; weak D call: TRBD1 (5 bases). The germline V gene encodes CDR1 ENHRY and CDR2 SYGVKD. This CDR3 contains 14 residues. V lost 3 bases and J 6 bases, leaving 14 bases between the germline ends.

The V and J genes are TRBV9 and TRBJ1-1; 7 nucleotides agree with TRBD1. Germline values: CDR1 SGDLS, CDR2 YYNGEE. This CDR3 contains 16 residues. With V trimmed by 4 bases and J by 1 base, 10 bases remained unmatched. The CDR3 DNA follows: TGTGCCAGCAGCATAGGGGGCCCCCTCGGGAACACTGAAGCTTTCTTT. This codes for CASSIGGPLGNTEAFF.